A selection of T cell receptor beta chains follows, all from one sample in a study of OX40 agonist ivuxolimab in advanced cancers. Some clones are missing from TCRdb's copy, which holds only in-frame ones; the method was immunoSEQ multiplex PCR. The data hold 70,000 to 95,000 clones, with 80% to 90% observed a single time. The specimen was CD4+ or CD8+ T cells sorted from blood, collected in a trial of the OX40 agonist ivuxolimab. The receptors originated from an adult with an advanced solid tumor such as melanoma, head and neck, liver or kidney cancer. Each CDR3 is given without its conserved first and last residue.

v_call cdr3_aa
TRBV5-4 ASSLQGQVLYGYT
TRBV7-2 ASSRELKNTEAF
TRBV5-5 ASSLGQTTDTQY
TRBV9 ASSPGTSGGKRETQY
TRBV7-2 ASSLAGTPYNEQF
TRBV28 ASSRPGVGRAPPGELF
TRBV18 ASSPVKGTEAF
TRBV29-1 SVEADRGRGETQY
TRBV7-2 ASSPQQGRETQY
TRBV11-1 ASSFRTSGANVLT
TRBV4-1 ASSQDTGVGQPQH
TRBV7-9 ASSAGRVGTAEAF
TRBV4-1 ASSPHTGGQY
TRBV7-2 ASSLSILGEGRTGELF
TRBV18 ASSHRGQETQY
TRBV27 ASSFGGHLNQPQH
TRBV7-9 ASSLIFGQGAYNEQF
TRBV7-2 ASSSSVGTGQY
TRBV5-6 ASSPWKSYEQY
TRBV5-1 ASSAGPYNEQF
TRBV7-9 ASSLGTVRNEKLF
TRBV28 ASSPSGGGSYGYT
TRBV4-2 ASSLWTGRGEQY
TRBV27 ASGEFTNYGYT
TRBV5-1 ASSLGGGETQY
TRBV7-6 ASSLGSGQGATDTQY
TRBV6-1 ASSEDHGRKLYGYT
TRBV15 ATSRGGQIQETQY
TRBV11-3 ASSLAAGTYEQY
TRBV4-1 ASSQVLGQFEAF
TRBV5-1 ASSLIPGTGELF
TRBV5-5 ASRPDRTSNQPQH
TRBV4-3 ASSQRLAGVGETQY
TRBV28 ASSLGVAKNIQY
TRBV4-1 ASSQTDFGSGNTIY
TRBV13 ASSLMVSSGGNEQF
TRBV30 AWRPWGGGLPRYRETQY
TRBV6-1 ASSDFSYEQY
TRBV7-2 ASSPWINQPQH
TRBV5-5 ASSLEVGELF
TRBV6-6 ASRFRQGYGYT
TRBV7-2 ASSPRTGLHNSPLH
TRBV7-2 ASSLGGVGTGELF
TRBV27 ASRWTGGFGGYT
TRBV19 ASSTRRGGSTDTQY
TRBV27 ASSLRQGAIGYT
TRBV18 ASSAPSRRNSPLH
TRBV5-5 ASSRAQGEQY
TRBV6-5 ASTSGPGSNSPLH
TRBV19 ASSRLRDSNQPQH
TRBV6-1 ASSELNPHEQY
TRBV9 ASSAFGAETQY
TRBV9 ASSYRQGGEQY
TRBV28 ASINGDSSGNTIY
TRBV19 ASSAGQICT
TRBV5-6 ASFWVDTDTQY
TRBV7-2 ASSPRGATKNIQY
TRBV21-1 ASSKGTSGRSCNEQF
TRBV11-3 ASSLGVRATDTQY
TRBV18 ASSPLPGQSSYEQY